The 8 T cell receptor beta chains given below trace back to one sample, sequenced in a study of blood T cell repertoires in COVID-19. Measured with immunoSEQ multiplex PCR; TCRdb has only the in-frame clones, and not every one. The sample consists of some 330,000 clones, around 90% of them appearing once. Sequences were obtained from PBMCs or T cells enriched from blood (not recorded which). Receptor source: a woman in her 30s who had recovered from COVID-19.

V and J are TRBV9 and TRBJ2-2; TRBD2 matches 8 bases. CDR1 SGDLS and CDR2 YYNGEE come from the germline V gene. CDR3 length: 18 residues. V gave up 0 bases and J gave up 5 bases; unmatched junction bases: 12. CDR3 bases: TGTGCCAGCAGCGTAGGCTGGAGCGGGACTAGTGCTACCGGGGAGCTGTTTTTT. Translating gives CASSVGWSGTSATGELFF.

As regards this clone: Distinct nucleotide sequences in the sample also encode this CDR3. J is TRBJ2-7 and V is TRBV4-2; 8 bases match TRBD2. This CDR3 is 15 amino acids long. J lost 0 bases, V lost 0 bases, and 1 base had no gene match. Germline V lookup: CDR1 LGHNA, CDR2 YNFKEQ. The CDR3 here is CASSQERGVSYEQYF. The CDR3 nucleotides are TGTGCCAGCAGCCAAGAGCGGGGGGTCTCCTACGAGCAGTACTTC.

The rearrangement joins TRBV7-2 to TRBJ2-7, with D possibly TRBD2 on 6 matching bases. The CDR3 extends over 14 amino acids. V shed 4 bases and J shed 3 bases, with 13 bases lying between them. Germline V gives CDR1 SGHTA, CDR2 FQGNSA. The CDR3 here is CASSSSPGVYEQYF. Here the CDR3 DNA reads TGTGCCAGCAGCTCTAGCCCGGGGGTCTACGAGCAGTACTTC.

The chain uses TRBV4-3 and TRBJ2-7; possibly TRBD1 for D (6 bases). Trimming took off 3 bases at V and 1 base at J, with 19 bases between the two ends. The CDR3 totals 17 residues. CDR1 and CDR2 (germline): LGHNA, YSLEER. The DNA for the CDR3 is TGCGCCAGCAGCCAGACGACAGGTTATCTACAATCCTACGAGCAGTACTTC. This gives the protein CASSQTTGYLQSYEQYF.

The chain's CDR3 is CASRGPPGNTIYF. The CDR3 DNA reads TGTGCCAGCCGAGGGCCCCCTGGAAACACCATATATTTT. The rearrangement uses TRBV7-2 and TRBJ1-3; D gene unclear. Germline-derived CDR1 and CDR2 are SGHTA and FQGNSA. This CDR3 is built from 13 residues. Trimming removed 8 bases from V and 2 bases from J, with 10 bases in between. The full variable domain, completed using reference TRBV7-2 and TRBJ1-3, is GAGVSQSPSNKVTEKGKDVELRCDPISGHTALYWYRQSLGQGLEFLIYFQGNSAPDKSGLPSDRFSAERTGGSVSTLTIQRTQQEDSAVYLCASRGPPGNTIYFGEGSWLTVV.

V usage is TRBV25-1 and J usage is TRBJ2-1; TRBD1 aligns across 9 bases. The length of the CDR3 is 18 residues. The V gene's germline CDR1 is MGHDK and CDR2 SYGVNS. V shed 3 bases, J shed 5 bases, and the junction held 14 bases outside the gene matches. CDR3: CASSDLLGAGQGNNEQFF. CDR3 nucleotides: TGTGCCAGCAGTGATTTATTGGGTGCGGGACAGGGTAACAATGAGCAGTTCTTC.

The chain employs TRBV30 and TRBJ2-3, with TRBD2 identical over 13 bases. The V segment lost 1 base and the J segment 5 bases; nucleotides outside the gene matches: 3. CDR3 length: 15 amino acids. Looked up from germline, CDR1 is GTSNPN and CDR2 is SVGIG (reference sequence). CDR3 in amino acids: CAWSGTSGGLDTQYF. CDR3 DNA: TGTGCCTGGAGTGGGACTAGCGGGGGTTTAGATACGCAGTATTTT.

The chain uses TRBV28 and TRBJ1-1; TRBD1 matches 8 bases. The CDR3 loop spans 17 amino acids. V was clipped by 5 bases and J by 3 bases; unmatched bases: 14. Germline CDR1 is MDHEN and CDR2 is SYDVKM. The CDR3 region has the DNA TGTGCCAGCAGTGTGGTACAGGGGGGACGGTTGCACACTGAAGCTTTCTTT. Translated: CASSVVQGGRLHTEAFF.